Here is one TCR beta chain with its context. V gave up 4 bases and J gave up 4 bases; unmatched junction bases: 7. This CDR3 is built from 15 residues. Germline-derived CDR1 and CDR2 are MGHRA and YSYEKL. The source of the sample is a study of blood T cell repertoires in COVID-19. Study as a whole: The origin of the acute and convalescent COVID-19 samples was the United States, Italy and Spain.

Profiling relied on immunoSEQ multiplex PCR, and the TCRdb table lists in-frame clones only, not all of them. This table holds around 440,000 clones, around 89% found once. This chain connects TRBV4-1 to TRBJ2-5; 9 bases map to TRBD1. Sequenced input: peripheral blood. The TCR sequence derives from a woman aged 50 to 60 with COVID-19, enrolled during active disease. CDR3 protein: CASSRLQGQGETQYF. The CDR3 nucleotides are TGCGCCAGCAGCCGCTTGCAGGGACAGGGAGAGACCCAGTACTTC.